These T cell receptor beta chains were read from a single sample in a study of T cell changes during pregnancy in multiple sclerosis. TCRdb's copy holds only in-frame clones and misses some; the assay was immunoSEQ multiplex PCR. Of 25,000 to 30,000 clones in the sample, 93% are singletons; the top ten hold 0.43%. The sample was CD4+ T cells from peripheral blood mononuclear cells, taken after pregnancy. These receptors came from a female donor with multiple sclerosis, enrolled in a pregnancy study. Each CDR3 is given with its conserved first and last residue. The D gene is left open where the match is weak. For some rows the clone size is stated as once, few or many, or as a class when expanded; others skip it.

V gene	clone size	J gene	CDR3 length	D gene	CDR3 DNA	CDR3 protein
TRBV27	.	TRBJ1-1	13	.	TGTGCCAGCAGCTATCGAGGGAACACTGAAGCTTTCTTT	CASSYRGNTEAFF
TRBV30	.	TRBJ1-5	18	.	TGTGCCTGGAGTGTACCGCCCCTGACAAGGGGAGGGGATCAGCCCCAGCATTTT	CAWSVPPLTRGGDQPQHF
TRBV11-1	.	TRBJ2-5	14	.	TGTGCCAGCAGTCAACTGGAGGGAATTGAGACCCAGTACTTC	CASSQLEGIETQYF
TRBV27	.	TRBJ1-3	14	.	TGTGCCAGCAGGTGGACTTATCAAACGGACACCATATATTTT	CASRWTYQTDTIYF
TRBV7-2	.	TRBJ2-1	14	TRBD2	TGTGCCAGCACCTTACTAGCGGGAGGGGGTGAGCAGTTCTTC	CASTLLAGGGEQFF
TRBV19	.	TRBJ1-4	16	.	TGTGCCAGTAGTATAAGGGGGAGTGGGACAATTGAAAAACTGTTTTTT	CASSIRGSGTIEKLFF
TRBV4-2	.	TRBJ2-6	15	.	TGTGCCAGCAGCCAAGCTAACTCTGGGGCCAACGTCCTGACTTTC	CASSQANSGANVLTF
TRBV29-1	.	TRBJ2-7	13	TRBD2	TGCAGCGTTGATCGGGGGGGACCCGGCGAGCAGTACTTC	CSVDRGGPGEQYF
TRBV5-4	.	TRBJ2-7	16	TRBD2	TGTGCCAGCAGCCCGAGCCCGGGACTAGATCTCTACGAGCAGTACTTC	CASSPSPGLDLYEQYF
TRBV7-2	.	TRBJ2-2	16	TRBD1	TGTGCCAGCAGCTTAGGTGGGACAGGGAACACCGGGGAGCTGTTTTTT	CASSLGGTGNTGELFF
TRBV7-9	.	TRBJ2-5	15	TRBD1	TGTGCCAGCAGCTCGCGGGACAGGGGTTTGGAGACCCAGTACTTC	CASSSRDRGLETQYF
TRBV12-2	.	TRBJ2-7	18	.	TGTGCAAGTCGCTTAGCGGAGGTTCTGGACTATCCCTTCTACGAGCAGTACTTC	CASRLAEVLDYPFYEQYF
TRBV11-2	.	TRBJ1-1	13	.	TGTGCCAGCAGCTTAGATCGGGGTCAATCAGCTTTCTTT	CASSLDRGQSAFF
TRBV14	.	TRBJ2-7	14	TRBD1	TGTGCCAGCAGCCTCAGGACAGGGTGGAACGAGCAGTACTTC	CASSLRTGWNEQYF
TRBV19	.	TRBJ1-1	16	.	TGTGCCAGTAGTATAATGGGGGGGTCCCTGAACACTGAAGCTTTCTTT	CASSIMGGSLNTEAFF
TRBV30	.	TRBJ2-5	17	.	TGTGCCTGGAGTGCCGATCGCCCAGGGGGGAGCCAAGAGACCCAGTACTTC	CAWSADRPGGSQETQYF
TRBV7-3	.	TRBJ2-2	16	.	TGTGCCAGCAGCTTAACGGCGGGTGCGAACACCGGGGAGCTGTTTTTT	CASSLTAGANTGELFF
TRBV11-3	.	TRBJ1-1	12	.	TGTGCCAGCAGCCTCGGGCGGGGCAGAGCTTTCTTT	CASSLGRGRAFF
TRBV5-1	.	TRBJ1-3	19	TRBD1	TGCGCCAGCAGCACAGGGACAGCCGCTCTCATTAGCTCTGGAAACACCATATATTTT	CASSTGTAALISSGNTIYF
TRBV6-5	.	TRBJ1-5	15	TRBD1	TGTGCCAGCAGCGCGGGAGGGGGCAGGCGTCAGCCCCAGCATTTT	CASSAGGGRRQPQHF
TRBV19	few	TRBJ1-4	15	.	TGTGCCAGTAGTATAATCGCGGACAGTAGCGAAAAACTGTTTTTT	CASSIIADSSEKLFF
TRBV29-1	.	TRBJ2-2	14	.	TGCAGCGTTCGTTGGACAGAAAGGGCCGGGGAGCTGTTTTTT	CSVRWTERAGELFF
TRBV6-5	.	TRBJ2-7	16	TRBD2	TGTGCCAGCAGTTCCCTCAGCGGGAGCTTCTCCTACGAGCAGTACTTC	CASSSLSGSFSYEQYF
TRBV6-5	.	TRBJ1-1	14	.	TGTGCCAGCAGTTTCAGGGGCGAAGACACTGAAGCTTTCTTT	CASSFRGEDTEAFF